This TCR beta chain was obtained from a study of shared clonotypes between healthy human individuals. Clones were sequenced by immunoSEQ multiplex PCR, and TCRdb holds only the in-frame ones, with some missing. The table has approximately 640,000 clones, around 72% seen once. The sequencing sample was made of memory CD4+ T cells sorted from blood. Subset noted: CD45RA-negative fraction. The sequence was obtained from a woman in her 30s in good health.

The CDR3 here is CASSQGLASSTDTQYF. The CDR3 bases are TGCGCCAGCAGCCAAGGGCTAGCTAGCAGCACAGATACGCAGTATTTT. The chain is built from TRBV4-1 and TRBJ2-3, with D tentatively TRBD2 (5 bases). CDR3 length: 16 amino acids. Trimming cost V 1 base and J 0 bases, with 11 bases left between them. Germline CDR1 MGHRA, CDR2 YSYEKL.